The sequence of this T cell receptor beta chain was determined in a study of breast tumors, draining lymph nodes, adjacent tissues. The CDR3 is made up of 15 amino acids. Germline loops: CDR1 SGDLS, CDR2 YYNGEE. Study-wide results and limits: Tumors had less TCR diversity than lymph nodes, more than nontumor tissue. Luminal-like breast cancer showed significantly greater tumor-nontumor repertoire similarity than basal-like breast cancer did. Most tumor T cells seemingly derive from lymph node, then expand in tumor.

In its sample, this clonotype was seen a few times. Its antigen is undetermined. A read error is possible here, since a much larger clone lies one base away. TCRdb called the multiplex PCR reads again in MiXCR, with one record for every CDR3 protein. In the table there are about 180,000 distinct CDR3 sequences, about 30% of which are singletons. Breast cancer patients provided tissue from their axillary draining lymph nodes. The rearrangement uses TRBV9 and TRBJ1-2; TRBD1 might be the D (6 bases). This TCR came from a female donor with breast cancer. Some clones in this sample may be carry-over from other donors' samples. The sequenced sample consisted of axillary lymph node tissue. CDR3 in DNA: TGTGCCAGCAGCGTAGATCAGGGGTCGAGCTATGGCTCCACCTTC. Its translation: CASSVDQGSSYGSTF.